This TCR beta chain originates from a study of blood T cell repertoires in COVID-19. Study details: PBMCs, B-cell-depleted T cells, or T cells were the source of the cDNA or gDNA that made up the material.

V lost 0 bases, J lost 9 bases, and 20 bases lay in between. The CDR3 is 16 amino acids. The germline gives CDR1 WSHSY, CDR2 SAAADI. Using immunoSEQ multiplex PCR, the repertoire was profiled, and TCRdb retains in-frame clones only, with some absent. The sample shows around 160,000 clones, around 83% of them seen only once. This receptor was identified in a man aged 18-30 years with acute or convalescent COVID-19. The sample consisted of peripheral blood. The V and J genes are TRBV10-2 and TRBJ1-2; D is perhaps TRBD1 (5 bases). The CDR3 DNA sequence: TGCGCCAGCAGTGAGTCGACTTTGACAGTAGAGAGAAGCTACACCTTC. This codes for CASSESTLTVERSYTF.